Listed here are 14 T cell receptor beta chains from one sample, sequenced in a study of blood T cell repertoires in COVID-19 (dated by TCRdb to between 2020 and 2021). To prepare the library, the immunoSEQ multiplex PCR assay was applied. The source is immuneACCESS, and TCRdb retained only in-frame sequences with V and J called. Part of the clones is not carried over; for the studies checked, unresolved V genes explain less than half of this, and the remainder is unexplained. The sample records roughly 80,000 clones, 70% to 90% of which are singletons. The ten largest clonotypes hold around 5.1% of the sample. The sample was peripheral blood. Source of these receptors: a woman of 80 years or more with active or convalescent COVID-19.

J is TRBJ2-1 and V is TRBV6-4; 7 bases line up with TRBD1. V was clipped by 6 bases and J by 4 bases; unmatched bases: 9. The CDR3 totals 15 residues. Looked up from germline, CDR1 is MRHNA and CDR2 is SNTAGT. The CDR3 sequence: CASRERDSMYNEQFF. The CDR3 bases are TGTGCCAGCAGGGAACGGGACAGTATGTACAATGAGCAGTTCTTC.

The chain recombines TRBV6-5 with TRBJ2-1; TRBD2 matches 8 bases. In germline, CDR1 is MNHEY, CDR2 SVGAGI. Trimming at V came to 4 bases and at J to 1 base, leaving 3 bases not matched to a gene. The CDR3 has 15 amino acids. The CDR3 region has the DNA TGTGCCAGCAGTTTTAGCGGGATGTCCTACAATGAGCAGTTCTTC. Its protein is CASSFSGMSYNEQFF.

The genes are TRBV6-5 and TRBJ2-7, with D possibly being TRBD2 (5 bases). This CDR3 has 14 amino acids. Trimming took 0 bases from V and 3 from J, leaving 9 bases between them. The germline V gene has CDR1 MNHEY and CDR2 SVGAGI. Here the CDR3 DNA reads TGTGCCAGCAGTTACTCGCGCCGGGGCTACGAGCAGTACTTC. It translates to CASSYSRRGYEQYF.

The DNA for the CDR3 is TGCGCCAGCAGCTTGTCTCAAGGAGCCAACACCATATATTTT. The encoded protein is CASSLSQGANTIYF. The genes are TRBV5-1 and TRBJ1-3; D is undetermined. Trimming took off 1 base at V and 7 bases at J, with 12 bases between the two ends. There are 14 residues in the CDR3. Germline assignment: CDR1 SGHRS and CDR2 YFSETQ.

The chain links TRBV12-3 or TRBV12-4 to TRBJ2-2; D perhaps matches TRBD1 (5 bases). There are 13 residues in the CDR3. Deletions cut 7 bases from V and 5 bases from J, with 11 bases between. In nucleotides, the CDR3 is TGTGCCAGCACAAGACAGAGAACCGGGGAGCTGTTTTTT. This encodes CASTRQRTGELFF.

The genes are TRBV11-3 and TRBJ2-1, with TRBD2 matching 12 bases. This CDR3 is built from 15 residues. The germline V gene has CDR1 SGHNT and CDR2 YENEEA. Trimming cost V 4 bases and J 5 bases; bases outside gene matches: 3. The DNA for the CDR3 is TGTGCCAGCAGCTCGCTAGCGGGAGGGAACAATGAGCAGTTCTTC. This gives the protein CASSSLAGGNNEQFF.

This sequence joins TRBV5-8 and TRBJ2-7; 8 bases are a match to TRBD1. V lost 1 base, J lost 0 bases, and 6 bases stayed unmatched. Per germline, CDR1 SGHTS and CDR2 YDEGEE. The CDR3 totals 16 residues. The CDR3 DNA reads as TGTGCCAGCAGCTTGCCTCGGACAGGGAGCTCCTACGAGCAGTACTTC. This translates into CASSLPRTGSSYEQYF.

The rearrangement uses TRBV18 and TRBJ1-1; unclear D gene. This CDR3 comprises 13 residues. V dropped 0 bases and J dropped 7 bases, with 9 bases sitting between them. Germline CDR1 reads KGHSH; CDR2 reads LQKENI. Here the CDR3 DNA reads TGTGCCAGCTCACCACCGGAGGGAGTTGAAGCTTTCTTT. This codes for CASSPPEGVEAFF.

The chain recombines TRBV12-3 or TRBV12-4 with TRBJ2-2; no definite D call. V lost 2 bases and J 3 bases, leaving 4 bases between the germline ends. The length of the CDR3 is 13 residues. CDR3 nucleotide sequence: TGTGCCAGCAGTTTACGCGACACCGGGGAGCTGTTTTTT. This sequence encodes CASSLRDTGELFF.

The rearrangement joins TRBV28 to TRBJ2-3, with D maybe TRBD2 (5 bases). This CDR3 has 15 amino acids. V lost 2 bases and J 6 bases, leaving 15 bases between the germline ends. Germline CDR1 MDHEN, CDR2 SYDVKM. CDR3 DNA: TGTGCCAGCAGTTTAGCGGGTCCTCCAGAGGATACGCAGTATTTT. Translating gives CASSLAGPPEDTQYF. Together with reference TRBV28 and TRBJ2-3, the CDR3 gives the full variable domain: DVKVTQSSRYLVKRTGEKVFLECVQDMDHENMFWYRQDPGLGLRLIYFSYDVKMKEKGDIPEGYSVSREKKERFSLILESASTNQTSMYLCASSLAGPPEDTQYFGPGTRLTVL.

The gene calls are TRBV4-1 and TRBJ2-3, with 7 bases aligning to TRBD2. The CDR3 sequence is 16 residues long. Trimming removed 3 bases from V and 3 bases from J; junction bases left unmatched: 9. Germline V gene sequence: CDR1 MGHRA, CDR2 YSYEKL. The CDR3 DNA follows: TGCGCCAGCAGCCATATAGGGCGGGGGTGGACAGATACGCAGTATTTT. Translated, it gives CASSHIGRGWTDTQYF.

The rearrangement links TRBV7-2 to TRBJ1-1; 7 bases align to TRBD1. The germline V gene encodes CDR1 SGHTA and CDR2 FQGNSA. The CDR3 has 14 amino acids. Trimming cost V 0 bases and J 7 bases; bases outside gene matches: 5. DNA of the CDR3: TGTGCCAGCAGCTTAGCGAGGGGGCAGGGTGAAGCTTTCTTT. Its protein product is CASSLARGQGEAFF.

The gene calls are TRBV7-8 and TRBJ1-6; 10 nucleotides match TRBD1. The CDR3 consists of 15 residues. Germline values: CDR1 SGHVS, CDR2 FQNEAQ. Germline trimming cut 5 bases from V and 9 bases from J; bases unmatched to any gene: 7. The CDR3 DNA sequence: TGTGCCAGCAGCCTTTTGACAGGGGGCGCTTCACCCCTCCACTTT. It codes for CASSLLTGGASPLHF.

This rearrangement joins TRBV27 to TRBJ2-3; 9 bases map to TRBD2. The junction had 5 bases not matched to a gene; V was cut back by 4 bases and J by 0 bases. The CDR3 consists of 16 residues. Germline V gene lookup returns CDR1 MNHEY and CDR2 SMNVEV (reference sequence). This CDR3 is CASSSKTSGSTDTQYF. The CDR3 DNA sequence: TGTGCCAGCAGTTCCAAGACTAGCGGTAGCACAGATACGCAGTATTTT.